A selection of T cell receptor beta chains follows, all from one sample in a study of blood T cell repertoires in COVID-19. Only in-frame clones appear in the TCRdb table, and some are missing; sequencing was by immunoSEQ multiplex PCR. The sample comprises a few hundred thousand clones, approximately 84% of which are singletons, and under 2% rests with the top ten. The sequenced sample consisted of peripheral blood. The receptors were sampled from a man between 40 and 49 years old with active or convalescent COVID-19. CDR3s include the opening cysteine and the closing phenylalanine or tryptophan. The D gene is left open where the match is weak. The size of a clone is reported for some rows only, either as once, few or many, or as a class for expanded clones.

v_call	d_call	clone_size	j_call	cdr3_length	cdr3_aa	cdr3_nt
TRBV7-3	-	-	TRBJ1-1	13	CASSEGANTEAFF	TGTGCCAGCAGCGAAGGGGCGAACACTGAAGCTTTCTTT
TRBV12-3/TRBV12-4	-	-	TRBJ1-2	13	CASSRTESYGYTF	TGTGCCAGCAGCCGGACAGAGAGCTATGGCTACACCTTC
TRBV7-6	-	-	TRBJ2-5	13	CASSLALGETQYF	TGTGCCAGCAGCTTAGCGCTCGGTGAGACCCAGTACTTC
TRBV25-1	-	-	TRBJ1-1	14	CASSEYQEGTEAFF	TGTGCCAGCAGTGAATATCAAGAGGGCACTGAAGCTTTCTTT
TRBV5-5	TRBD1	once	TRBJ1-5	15	CASSPGGSSNQPQHF	TGTGCCAGCAGCCCAGGGGGCTCGAGCAATCAGCCCCAGCATTTT
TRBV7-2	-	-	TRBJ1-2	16	CASSKFVTDTNYGYTF	TGTGCCAGCAGCAAGTTTGTCACAGACACTAACTATGGCTACACCTTC
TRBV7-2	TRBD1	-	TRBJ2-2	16	CASSNGQGAGTGELFF	TGTGCCAGCAGCAACGGACAGGGGGCGGGCACCGGGGAGCTGTTTTTT
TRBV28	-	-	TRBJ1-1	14	CASSFEATNTEAFF	TGTGCCAGCAGTTTCGAGGCCACGAACACTGAAGCTTTCTTT
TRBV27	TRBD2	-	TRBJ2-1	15	CASSLAGGWNNEQFF	TGTGCCAGCAGTCTAGCGGGAGGGTGGAACAATGAGCAGTTCTTC
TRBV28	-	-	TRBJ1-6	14	CASSKGQMDSPLHF	TGTGCCAGCTCGAAGGGGCAGATGGATTCACCCCTCCACTTT
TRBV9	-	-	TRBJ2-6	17	CASSEGTFRSGANVLTF	TGTGCCAGCAGCGAGGGGACATTCCGCTCTGGGGCCAACGTCCTGACTTTC
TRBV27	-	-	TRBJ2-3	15	CASSLWGRATDTQYF	TGTGCCAGCAGTTTATGGGGCAGGGCTACAGATACGCAGTATTTT
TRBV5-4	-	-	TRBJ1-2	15	CASSSGRELNYGYTF	TGTGCCAGCAGCTCCGGACGGGAGCTAAACTATGGCTACACCTTC
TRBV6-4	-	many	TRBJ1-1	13	CASSDRENTEAFF	TGTGCCAGCAGTGACAGAGAGAACACTGAAGCTTTCTTT
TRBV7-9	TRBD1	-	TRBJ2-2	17	CASSSGDRAISTGELFF	TGTGCCAGCAGCTCTGGTGACAGGGCTATAAGCACCGGGGAGCTGTTTTTT
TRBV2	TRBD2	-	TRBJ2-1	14	CASSELAGDNEQFF	TGTGCCAGCAGTGAACTAGCGGGAGACAATGAGCAGTTCTTC
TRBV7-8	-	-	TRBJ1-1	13	CASSPGQNTEAFF	TGTGCCAGCAGCCCCGGACAGAACACTGAAGCTTTCTTT
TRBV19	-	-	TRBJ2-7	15	CASSMGWAEPYEQYF	TGTGCCAGTAGTATGGGTTGGGCAGAACCCTACGAGCAGTACTTC
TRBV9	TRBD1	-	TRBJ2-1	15	CASSVGGGRSNEQFF	TGTGCCAGCAGCGTAGGAGGGGGCAGGAGCAATGAGCAGTTCTTC
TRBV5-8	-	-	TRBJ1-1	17	CASSSRWGGGMNTEAFF	TGTGCCAGCAGCTCGAGATGGGGAGGGGGAATGAACACTGAAGCTTTCTTT
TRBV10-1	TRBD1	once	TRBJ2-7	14	CASSDRDRTYEQYF	TGCGCCAGCAGCGACCGGGACAGGACCTACGAGCAGTACTTC
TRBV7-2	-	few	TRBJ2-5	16	CASSLVARVLGETQYF	TGTGCCAGCAGCTTAGTAGCCAGGGTGCTCGGAGAGACCCAGTACTTC
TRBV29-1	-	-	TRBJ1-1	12	CSVAGVYTEAFF	TGCAGCGTTGCAGGGGTCTACACTGAAGCTTTCTTT
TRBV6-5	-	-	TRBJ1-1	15	CASSPKLGSYTEAFF	TGTGCCAGCAGTCCTAAACTCGGGTCCTACACTGAAGCTTTCTTT
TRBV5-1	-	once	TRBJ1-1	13	CASSLASGVEAFF	TGCGCCAGCAGCTTGGCCTCAGGGGTTGAAGCTTTCTTT
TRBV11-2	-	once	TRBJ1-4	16	CASSEATGSANEKLFF	TGTGCCAGCAGCGAAGCTACAGGGTCGGCTAATGAAAAACTGTTTTTT
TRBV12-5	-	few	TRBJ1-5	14	CASGYREGNQPQHF	TGTGCTAGTGGTTACCGAGAAGGCAATCAGCCCCAGCATTTT
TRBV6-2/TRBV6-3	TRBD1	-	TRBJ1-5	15	CASSPLRTGDQPQHF	TGTGCCAGCAGCCCCCTTAGGACAGGGGATCAGCCCCAGCATTTT
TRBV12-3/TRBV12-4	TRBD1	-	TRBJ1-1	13	CASTGQGDTEAFF	TGTGCCAGCACCGGACAGGGAGACACTGAAGCTTTCTTT
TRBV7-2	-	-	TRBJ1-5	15	CASSLSAASNQPQHF	TGTGCCAGCAGCTTGAGTGCCGCTAGCAATCAGCCCCAGCATTTT
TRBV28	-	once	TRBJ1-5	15	CASSHNREGNQPQHF	TGTGCCAGCAGCCACAACAGGGAAGGCAATCAGCCCCAGCATTTT
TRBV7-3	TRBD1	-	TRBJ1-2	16	CASSSGYGTGFHGYTF	TGTGCCAGCAGCTCTGGATATGGGACAGGATTTCATGGCTACACCTTC
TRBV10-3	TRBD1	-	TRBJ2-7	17	CAISEPGTGLKGYEQYF	TGTGCCATCAGTGAGCCCGGGACAGGCCTTAAAGGTTACGAGCAGTACTTC
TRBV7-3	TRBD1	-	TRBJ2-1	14	CASSLSQGDDEQFF	TGTGCCAGCAGCTTAAGCCAGGGGGACGATGAGCAGTTCTTC
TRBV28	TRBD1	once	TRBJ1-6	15	CASSLPGQVVSPLHF	TGTGCCAGCAGTTTACCGGGACAGGTTGTTTCACCCCTCCACTTT
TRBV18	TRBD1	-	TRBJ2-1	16	CASSSNRGDAGNEQFF	TGTGCCAGCTCATCTAACAGGGGGGACGCCGGCAATGAGCAGTTCTTC
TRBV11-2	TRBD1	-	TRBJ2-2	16	CASSPPGTGNTGELFF	TGTGCCAGCAGCCCCCCTGGGACAGGGAACACCGGGGAGCTGTTTTTT
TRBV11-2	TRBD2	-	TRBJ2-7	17	CASSSFPTSGIAHEQYF	TGTGCCAGCAGCTCTTTTCCTACTAGCGGGATCGCTCACGAGCAGTACTTC
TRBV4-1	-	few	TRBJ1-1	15	CASSQTQIMNTEAFF	TGCGCCAGCAGCCAAACCCAGATCATGAACACTGAAGCTTTCTTT
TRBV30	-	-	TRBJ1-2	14	CAWSVRGWDYGYTF	TGTGCCTGGAGTGTCCGGGGGTGGGACTATGGCTACACCTTC
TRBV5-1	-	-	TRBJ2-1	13	CASSARTYNEQFF	TGCGCCAGCAGCGCTAGGACTTACAATGAGCAGTTCTTC
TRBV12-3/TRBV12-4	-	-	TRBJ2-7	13	CATFLRDKYEQYF	TGTGCCACCTTCCTCCGGGACAAGTACGAGCAGTACTTC
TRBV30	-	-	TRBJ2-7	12	CAWSPLGYEQYF	TGTGCCTGGAGTCCCCTCGGCTACGAGCAGTACTTC
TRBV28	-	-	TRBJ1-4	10	CASNGEKLFF	TGTGCCAGCAACGGGGAAAAACTGTTTTTT
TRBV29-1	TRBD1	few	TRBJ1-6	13	CSVGQGANSPLHF	TGCAGCGTTGGACAGGGGGCAAATTCACCCCTCCACTTT
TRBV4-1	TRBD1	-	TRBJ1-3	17	CASSQETGSSSGNTIYF	TGCGCCAGCAGCCAAGAGACAGGGAGTAGCTCTGGAAACACCATATATTTT
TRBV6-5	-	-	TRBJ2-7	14	CASSYFQGSYEQYF	TGTGCCAGCAGTTACTTCCAGGGCTCCTACGAGCAGTACTTC
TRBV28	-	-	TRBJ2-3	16	CASSFPRRGVTDTQYF	TGTGCCAGCAGTTTCCCCAGAAGGGGTGTCACAGATACGCAGTATTTT
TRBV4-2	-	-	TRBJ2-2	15	CASSQVVADTGELFF	TGTGCCAGCAGCCAAGTAGTAGCGGACACCGGGGAGCTGTTTTTT
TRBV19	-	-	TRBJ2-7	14	CASSSRTGSGEQYF	TGTGCCAGTAGTTCCCGGACTGGATCGGGCGAGCAGTACTTC
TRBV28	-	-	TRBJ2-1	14	CASSLLGADNEQFF	TGTGCCAGCAGTCTCCTTGGGGCAGACAATGAGCAGTTCTTC